Shown below are 30 T cell receptor beta chains from a single sample sequenced in a study of vaccination effects on CD4 cells after COVID-19. Using immunoSEQ multiplex PCR, the repertoire was profiled, and TCRdb retains in-frame clones only, with some absent. The sample records roughly 25,000 clones, around 71% being singletons. Using viral peptide pools, the ViraFEST assay grew out antigen-specific CD4+ T cells prior to sequencing. CD4+ T cell isolation took place after 10 days of culture. Previously uninfected by SARS-CoV-2, the vaccine recipients also showed negative nucleocapsid antibodies. No antigen has been assigned to these receptors. This specimen was CD4+ T cells from PBMCs cultured with HCoV-OC43 spike peptides, taken before COVID-19 vaccination. Subset specified: HCoV-OC43 spike overlapping peptide pool stimulation. The receptors stem from a human donor who received a COVID-19 vaccine.

The chain employs TRBV7-2 and TRBJ2-1, with 8 bases aligning to TRBD2. V dropped 6 bases and J dropped 3; count of bases not matched to a gene: 10. The CDR3 is 16 residues long. Germline CDR1 and CDR2: SGHTA and FQGNSA. The CDR3 loop reads CASSPYSGTYYNEQFF. In DNA, the CDR3 is TGTGCCAGCAGTCCCTATAGCGGGACGTACTACAATGAGCAGTTCTTC.

J is TRBJ1-3 and V is TRBV19, with TRBD1 identical over 7 bases. Germline CDR1 LNHDA, CDR2 SQIVND (reference sequence). The CDR3 runs 17 residues. V trimming: 4 bases; J trimming: 3 bases; junction bases outside the gene matches: 12. Written as DNA, the CDR3 is TGTGCCAGTAGTAGGTTACGGACAGGATCATATGGAAACACCATATATTTT. Its protein product is CASSRLRTGSYGNTIYF. The whole variable domain, filled in from reference TRBV19 and TRBJ1-3, reads DGGITQSPKYLFRKEGQNVTLSCEQNLNHDAMYWYRQDPGQGLRLIYYSQIVNDFQKGDIAEGYSVSREKKESFPLTVTSAQKNPTAFYLCASSRLRTGSYGNTIYFGEGSWLTVV.

This chain links TRBV12-3 or TRBV12-4 with TRBJ2-3, with TRBD2 matching 7 bases. V was clipped by 4 bases and J by 9 bases; unmatched bases: 4. The CDR3 extends over 12 amino acids. CDR3 nucleotide sequence: TGTGCCAGCAGTTCCACGGGGGGAACGCAGTATTTT. Protein: CASSSTGGTQYF.

This clone was found a few times. The chain joins TRBV7-2 to TRBJ2-1, with 13 bases that match TRBD2. The CDR3 contains 19 residues. Per germline, CDR1 SGHTA and CDR2 FQGNSA. J was trimmed by 2 bases and V by 4 bases; bases with no gene match: 11. The CDR3, as DNA: TGTGCCAGCAGCTCCCCGAAGCGACTAGCGGGAGGTACCTACAATGAGCAGTTCTTC. As protein: CASSSPKRLAGGTYNEQFF.

The chain couples TRBV7-9 to TRBJ1-1; D is perhaps TRBD1 (5 bases). Germline V gene sequence: CDR1 SEHNR, CDR2 FQNEAQ (reference sequence). The CDR3 runs to 11 residues. The V gene lost 5 bases and the J gene lost 12 bases, with 13 bases spanning the gap. This CDR3 is CASSRGRGTFF. CDR3 DNA sequence: TGTGCCAGCAGCAGGGGCCGTGGGACTTTCTTT.

This chain joins TRBV7-8 and TRBJ2-5; 11 nucleotides align to TRBD2. Trimming removed 5 bases from V and 3 bases from J; junction bases left unmatched: 8. This CDR3 contains 16 residues. Germline values: CDR1 SGHVS, CDR2 FQNEAQ. CDR3 amino acids: CASSARGGLAEETQYF. The CDR3, as DNA: TGTGCCAGCAGCGCACGCGGGGGACTAGCGGAAGAGACCCAGTACTTC.

The chain joins TRBV27 to TRBJ1-6, with 8 bases aligning to TRBD1. The CDR3 consists of 18 residues. Looked up from germline, CDR1 is MNHEY and CDR2 is SMNVEV (reference sequence). With V trimmed by 3 bases and J by 9 bases, 16 bases remained unmatched. CDR3 coding DNA: TGTGCCAGCAGTTTGCGTCCCCCGGCCCAGGGGGCGCGTTCACCCCTCCACTTT. It codes for CASSLRPPAQGARSPLHF.

Only one count was recorded for this clone. V gene TRBV11-2 combines with J gene TRBJ2-1; maybe TRBD2 (5 bases). Trimming pared 5 bases from V and 5 bases from J, leaving 19 bases between. Germline V gives CDR1 SGHAT, CDR2 FQNNGV. CDR3 length equals 16 residues. This chain's CDR3 is CASSPRGLFGNNEQFF. DNA for the CDR3: TGTGCCAGCAGCCCGCGCGGGTTGTTCGGAAACAATGAGCAGTTCTTC.

The rearrangement joins TRBV7-2 to TRBJ2-7, with D unclear. V was clipped by 5 bases and J by 3 bases, with 5 bases between them. This CDR3 spans 11 amino acids. CDR1 is SGHTA and CDR2 is FQGNSA in the germline V gene. The CDR3 DNA reads TGTGCCAGCAGCATTCGCTACGAGCAGTACTTC. It specifies CASSIRYEQYF.

The chain uses TRBV6-1 and TRBJ2-3; 8 nucleotides agree with TRBD2. Per germline, CDR1 MNHNS and CDR2 SASEGT. The V segment lost 3 bases and the J segment 6 bases; nucleotides outside the gene matches: 11. This CDR3 region has 16 residues. This chain's CDR3 is CASSERRSGSPDTQYF. CDR3 in DNA: TGTGCCAGCAGTGAGCGTCGCAGCGGGAGTCCGGATACGCAGTATTTT.

V and J are TRBV28 and TRBJ1-2, with D unresolved. The CDR3 is 13 amino acids. Trimming took off 2 bases at V and 8 bases at J, with 12 bases between the two ends. CDR1 and CDR2 from the germline V gene are MDHEN and SYDVKM. CDR3 DNA: TGTGCCAGCAGTTTACTATCTCGGAGGGGCTACACCTTC. Translating it yields CASSLLSRRGYTF.

This chain joins TRBV11-2 and TRBJ2-7; D is unclear. The V and J ends lost 7 bases and 8 bases respectively, with 12 bases between them. The CDR3 is 11 residues long. Germline lookup yields CDR1 SGHAT and CDR2 FQNNGV. The CDR3 DNA follows: TGTGCCAGCACCCCCCGTATGAAGCAGTACTTC. Translated: CASTPRMKQYF.

The CDR3 here is CASSLVEYEQYF. The CDR3 DNA reads as TGCGCCAGCAGCTTGGTTGAATACGAGCAGTACTTC. This chain uses TRBV5-1 with TRBJ2-7; D is unclear. The CDR3 is 12 residues long. CDR1 is SGHRS and CDR2 is YFSETQ in the germline V gene. V was shortened by 0 bases and J by 4 bases, with 5 bases between the two germline ends.

The chain is built from TRBV29-1 and TRBJ2-3, with D maybe TRBD2 (5 bases). V was clipped by 4 bases and J by 3 bases, with 11 bases between them. This CDR3 has 13 amino acids. The germline CDR1 and CDR2 sequences are SQVTM and ANQGSEA. The chain's CDR3 is CSVVVTGTDTQYF. In DNA form, the CDR3 reads TGCAGCGTTGTTGTGACGGGGACAGATACGCAGTATTTT.

The count of this clone is one. V and J are TRBV10-3 and TRBJ1-5; the D is unclear. CDR1 and CDR2 from the germline V gene are ENHRY and SYGVKD. V was clipped by 10 bases and J by 2 bases, with 15 bases between them. The length of the CDR3 is 14 residues. The CDR3 region has the DNA TGTGCCACCAGCGATGGACTCCGCAATCAGCCCCAGCATTTT. As protein: CATSDGLRNQPQHF.

The genes are TRBV6-6 and TRBJ2-4; D not resolved. The CDR3 extends over 15 amino acids. Germline V CDR1 and CDR2: MNHNY, SVGAGI (reference sequence). V was clipped by 6 bases and J by 0 bases, with 12 bases between them. CDR3 sequence (DNA): TGTGCCAGCAGGGAAACCGGACGAGCCAAAAACATTCAGTACTTC. Amino acids: CASRETGRAKNIQYF.

This clone was picked up a small number of times. The chain recombines TRBV5-6 with TRBJ1-4, with 7 nucleotides matching TRBD1. V lost 3 bases and J lost 8; bases outside the gene matches: 13. The V gene's germline CDR1 is SGHDT and CDR2 YYEEEE. The CDR3 loop spans 16 amino acids. Here the CDR3 DNA reads TGTGCCAGCAGCTCCCTTCGACAGGGAGAGAGGGAAAAACTGTTTTTT. It encodes CASSSLRQGEREKLFF. Full variable domain (outside the CDR3, taken from reference TRBV5-6 and TRBJ1-4): DAGVTQSPTHLIKTRGQQVTLRCSPKSGHDTVSWYQQALGQGPQFIFQYYEEEERQRGNFPDRFSGHQFPNYSSELNVNALLLGDSALYLCASSSLRQGEREKLFFGSGTQLSVL.

V and J are TRBV19 and TRBJ1-5; 7 bases fit TRBD1. The CDR3 contains 13 residues. CDR1 and CDR2 from the germline V gene are LNHDA and SQIVND (reference sequence). After removal of 10 bases from V and 3 bases from J, the junction contained 6 bases not matched to a gene. CDR3 sequence (DNA): TGTGCCACCAAGGGACAGTTCAATCAGCCCCAGCATTTT. Residues: CATKGQFNQPQHF.

The CDR3 nucleotides are TGCGCCAGCAGCTTAGGACAGGGGGCTAATTCACCCCTCCACTTT. Its protein product is CASSLGQGANSPLHF. The chain links TRBV10-1 to TRBJ1-6; 11 bases map to TRBD1. The CDR3 is made up of 15 amino acids. Germline values: CDR1 WNHNN, CDR2 SYGVQD (reference sequence). Unmatched junction bases numbered 4, after V lost 6 bases and J lost 6 bases.

The CDR3: CASSLAWGPTEAFF. Written as DNA, the CDR3 is TGCGCCAGCAGCTTGGCGTGGGGACCCACTGAAGCTTTCTTT. V is TRBV5-1 and J is TRBJ1-1; a weak D match, TRBD1 (5 bases). V lost 0 bases and J lost 4, with 10 bases in between. This CDR3 contains 14 residues. CDR1 is SGHRS, CDR2 YFSETQ, per germline.

The chain has TRBV3-1 (or the pseudogene TRBV3-2) and TRBJ2-3; D is unresolved. V lost 5 bases and J lost 0, with 9 bases in between. Germline CDR1 is LGHDT and CDR2 is YNNKEL (reference sequence). This CDR3 spans 14 amino acids. CDR3 bases: TGTGCCAGCAGCTGGGGAACTAGCACAGATACGCAGTATTTT. Translated, it gives CASSWGTSTDTQYF.

The gene calls are TRBV18 and TRBJ2-1; TRBD2 matches 7 bases. V shed 5 bases and J 4 bases; nucleotides not matched to a gene: 8. CDR1 is KGHSH and CDR2 is LQKENI in the germline V gene. There are 15 residues in the CDR3. In nucleotides, the CDR3 is TGTGCCAGCTCATCGACTAGCCTTGGGTACAATGAGCAGTTCTTC. This gives the protein CASSSTSLGYNEQFF.

This clone was detected only once. The chain is built from TRBV2 and TRBJ2-7, with 10 bases matching TRBD2. This CDR3 has 14 residues. In germline, CDR1 is SNHLY, CDR2 FYNNEI. After removal of 6 bases from V and 3 bases from J, the junction contained 5 bases not matched to a gene. CDR3 sequence reads: CASRTGLADYEQYF. The CDR3 DNA reads TGTGCCAGCAGAACTGGACTAGCGGACTACGAGCAGTACTTC. Full variable domain (outside the CDR3, taken from reference TRBV2 and TRBJ2-7): EPEVTQTPSHQVTQMGQEVILRCVPISNHLYFYWYRQILGQKVEFLVSFYNNEISEKSEIFDDQFSVERPDGSNFTLKIRSTKLEDSAMYFCASRTGLADYEQYFGPGTRLTVT.

This clone has more than one count but fewer than ten. In nucleotides, the CDR3 is TGTGCCAGTAGTATCTCCAGCGGGGTGAACACCGGGGAGCTGTTTTTT. Amino acids: CASSISSGVNTGELFF. The chain links TRBV19 to TRBJ2-2, with 7 positions matching TRBD2. V shed 3 bases, J shed 1 base, and the junction held 5 bases outside the gene matches. Germline V gene sequence: CDR1 LNHDA, CDR2 SQIVND (reference sequence). There are 16 residues in the CDR3. Full variable domain (rest looked up from reference TRBV19 and TRBJ2-2): DGGITQSPKYLFRKEGQNVTLSCEQNLNHDAMYWYRQDPGQGLRLIYYSQIVNDFQKGDIAEGYSVSREKKESFPLTVTSAQKNPTAFYLCASSISSGVNTGELFFGEGSRLTVL.

This chain joins TRBV15 and TRBJ2-7, with 8 bases matching TRBD2. With V trimmed by 1 base and J by 2 bases, 7 bases remained unmatched. CDR3 length: 16 amino acids. Germline-derived CDR1 and CDR2 are LNHNV and YYDKDF (reference sequence). CDR3: CATSRGGVAGTYEQYF. In DNA form, the CDR3 reads TGTGCCACCAGCAGAGGAGGGGTAGCGGGAACCTACGAGCAGTACTTC.

The V and J genes are TRBV5-4 and TRBJ2-3, with 12 bases identical to TRBD2. Trimming removed 4 bases from V and 1 base from J; junction bases left unmatched: 4. Germline CDR1 reads SGHNT; CDR2 reads YYREEE (reference sequence). The length of the CDR3 is 16 residues. In nucleotides, the CDR3 is TGTGCCAGCAGCATTAGACTAGCGGGAGGCACAGATACGCAGTATTTT. Translated: CASSIRLAGGTDTQYF.

The CDR3 sequence: CASSPGQDNEQFF. In nucleotides, the CDR3 is TGCGCCAGCAGCCCCGGACAGGACAATGAGCAGTTCTTC. The chain employs TRBV5-1 and TRBJ2-1; TRBD1 matches 7 bases. The length of the CDR3 is 13 residues. Trimming at V came to 4 bases and at J to 5 bases, leaving 3 bases not matched to a gene. CDR1 and CDR2 from the germline V gene are SGHRS and YFSETQ.

The CDR3 DNA is TGTGCCAGCAGTGAAGCGGGGCAGACATACACCATATATTTT. Protein sequence: CASSEAGQTYTIYF. The chain has TRBV6-1 and TRBJ1-3, with a possible D match to TRBD1 (5 bases). CDR3 size: 14 residues. Germline values: CDR1 MNHNS, CDR2 SASEGT. The V end was cut by 0 bases, the J end by 8 bases, with 11 bases between.

The CDR3 sequence: CASSHFGDREAHGYTF. The CDR3 nucleotides are TGTGCCAGCAGTCACTTTGGGGACAGGGAAGCCCATGGCTACACCTTC. This chain connects TRBV6-6 to TRBJ1-2, with TRBD1 matching over 9 bases. Germline-derived CDR1 and CDR2 are MNHNY and SVGAGI (reference sequence). The CDR3 contains 16 residues. V shed 5 bases, J shed 6 bases, and the junction held 13 bases outside the gene matches.

CDR3 coding DNA: TGTGCCAGCAGCGTAGACAGGAGGAGAGATACGCAGTATTTT. It yields the protein CASSVDRRRDTQYF. This chain connects TRBV9 to TRBJ2-3; D is possibly TRBD1 or TRBD2 (5 bases each). The CDR3 spans 14 residues. The ends were cut back, 0 bases at V and 5 bases at J, with 10 bases in the middle. Germline V lookup: CDR1 SGDLS, CDR2 YYNGEE.